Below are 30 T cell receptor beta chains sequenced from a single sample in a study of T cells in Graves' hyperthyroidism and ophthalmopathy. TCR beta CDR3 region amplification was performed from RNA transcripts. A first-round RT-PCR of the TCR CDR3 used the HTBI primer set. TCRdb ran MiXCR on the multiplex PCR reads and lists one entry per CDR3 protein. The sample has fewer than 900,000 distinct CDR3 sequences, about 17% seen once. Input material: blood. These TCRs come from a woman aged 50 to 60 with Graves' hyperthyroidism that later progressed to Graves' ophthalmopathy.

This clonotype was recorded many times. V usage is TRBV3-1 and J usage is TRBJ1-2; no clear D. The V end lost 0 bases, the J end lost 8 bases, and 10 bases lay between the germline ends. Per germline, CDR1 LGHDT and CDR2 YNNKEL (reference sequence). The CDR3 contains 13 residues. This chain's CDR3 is CASSQDPFGGYTF. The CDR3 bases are TGTGCCAGCAGCCAAGATCCATTTGGAGGCTACACCTTC.

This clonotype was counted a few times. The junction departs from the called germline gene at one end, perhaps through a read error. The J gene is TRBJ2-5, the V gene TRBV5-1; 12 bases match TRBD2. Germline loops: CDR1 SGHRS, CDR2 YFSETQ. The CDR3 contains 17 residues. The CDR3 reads CASSLGLAGGSQETQYF. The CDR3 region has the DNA TGTGCCAGCAGTTTAGGCCTAGCGGGGGGGTCACAAGAGACCCAGTACTTC.

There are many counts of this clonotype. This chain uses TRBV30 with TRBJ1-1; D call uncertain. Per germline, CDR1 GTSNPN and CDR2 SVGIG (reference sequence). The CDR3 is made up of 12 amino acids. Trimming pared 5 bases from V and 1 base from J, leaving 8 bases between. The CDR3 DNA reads TGTGCCTGGTACGGCTCGAACACTGAAGCTTTCTTT. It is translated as CAWYGSNTEAFF. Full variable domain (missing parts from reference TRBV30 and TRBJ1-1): SQTIHQWPATLVQPVGSPLSLECTVEGTSNPNLYWYRQAAGRGLQLLFYSVGIGQISSEVPQNLSASRPQDRQFILSSKKLLLSDSGFYLCAWYGSNTEAFFGQGTRLTVV.

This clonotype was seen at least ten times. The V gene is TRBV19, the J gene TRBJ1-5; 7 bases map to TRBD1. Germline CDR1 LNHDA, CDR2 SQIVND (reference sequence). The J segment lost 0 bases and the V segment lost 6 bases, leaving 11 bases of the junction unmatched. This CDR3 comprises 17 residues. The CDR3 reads CASSPLPGQNSNQPQHF. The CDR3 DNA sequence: TGTGCCAGTAGCCCACTTCCGGGACAGAATAGCAATCAGCCCCAGCATTTT.

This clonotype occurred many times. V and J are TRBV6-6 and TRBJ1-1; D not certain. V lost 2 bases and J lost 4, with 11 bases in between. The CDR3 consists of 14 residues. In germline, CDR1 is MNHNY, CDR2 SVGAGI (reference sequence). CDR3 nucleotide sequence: TGTGCCAGCAGTTACAACTTAGTCAGCACTGAAGCTTTCTTT. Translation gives CASSYNLVSTEAFF.

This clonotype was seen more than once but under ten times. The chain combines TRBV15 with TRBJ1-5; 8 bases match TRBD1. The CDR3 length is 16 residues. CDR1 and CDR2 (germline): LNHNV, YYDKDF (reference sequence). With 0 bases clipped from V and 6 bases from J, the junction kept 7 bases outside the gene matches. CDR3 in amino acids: CATSRDVQGASQPQHF. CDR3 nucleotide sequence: TGTGCCACCAGCAGAGATGTGCAGGGGGCGAGTCAGCCCCAGCATTTT.

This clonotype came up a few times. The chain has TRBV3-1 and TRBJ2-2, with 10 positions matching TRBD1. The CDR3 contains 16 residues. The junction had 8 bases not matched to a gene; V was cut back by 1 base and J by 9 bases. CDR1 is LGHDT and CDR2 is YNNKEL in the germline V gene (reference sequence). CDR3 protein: CASSQGGTGVVRELFF. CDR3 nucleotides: TGTGCCAGCAGCCAAGGAGGGACAGGGGTGGTCAGGGAGCTGTTTTTT.

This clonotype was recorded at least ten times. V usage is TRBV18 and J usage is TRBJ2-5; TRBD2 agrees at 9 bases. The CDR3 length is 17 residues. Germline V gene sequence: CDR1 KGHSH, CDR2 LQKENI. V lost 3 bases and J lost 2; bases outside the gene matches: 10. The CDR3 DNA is TGTGCCAGCTCACCTGGGATTAGCGGGGGCCTACAAGAGACCCAGTACTTC. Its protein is CASSPGISGGLQETQYF.

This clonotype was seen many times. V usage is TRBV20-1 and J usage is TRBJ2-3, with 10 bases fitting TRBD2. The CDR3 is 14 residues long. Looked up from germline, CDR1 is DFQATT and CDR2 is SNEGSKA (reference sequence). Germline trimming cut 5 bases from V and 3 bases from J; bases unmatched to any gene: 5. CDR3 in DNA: TGCAGTGCTGCGGTGACTAGCGGGACAGATACGCAGTATTTT. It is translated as CSAAVTSGTDTQYF.

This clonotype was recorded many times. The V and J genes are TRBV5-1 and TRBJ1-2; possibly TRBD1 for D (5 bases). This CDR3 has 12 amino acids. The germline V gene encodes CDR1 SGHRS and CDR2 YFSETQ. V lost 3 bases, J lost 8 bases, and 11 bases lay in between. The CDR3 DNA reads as TGCGCCAGCAGCTCCCAGGGTCAGGGCTACACCTTC. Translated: CASSSQGQGYTF.

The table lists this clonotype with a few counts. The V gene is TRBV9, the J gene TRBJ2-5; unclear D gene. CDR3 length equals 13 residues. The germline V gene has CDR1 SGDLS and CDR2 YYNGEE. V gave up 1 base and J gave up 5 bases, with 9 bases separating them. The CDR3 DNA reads TGTGCCAGCAGCGTACACGACGGGGAGACCCAGTACTTC. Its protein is CASSVHDGETQYF. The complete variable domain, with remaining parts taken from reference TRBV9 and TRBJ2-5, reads DSGVTQTPKHLITATGQRVTLRCSPRSGDLSVYWYQQSLDQGLQFLIQYYNGEERAKGNILERFSAQQFPDLHSELNLSSLELGDSALYFCASSVHDGETQYFGPGTRLLVL.

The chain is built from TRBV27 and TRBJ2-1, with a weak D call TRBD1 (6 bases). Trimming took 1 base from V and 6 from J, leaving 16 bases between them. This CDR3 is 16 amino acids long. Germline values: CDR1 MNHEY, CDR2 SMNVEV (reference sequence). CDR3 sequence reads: CASSLYGGPRGNEQFF. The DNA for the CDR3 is TGTGCCAGCAGTTTATATGGGGGCCCTCGAGGCAATGAGCAGTTCTTC.

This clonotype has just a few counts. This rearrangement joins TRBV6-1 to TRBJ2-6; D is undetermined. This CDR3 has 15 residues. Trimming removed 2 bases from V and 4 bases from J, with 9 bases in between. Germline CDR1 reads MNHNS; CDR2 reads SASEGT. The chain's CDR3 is CASSEMTSGANVLTF. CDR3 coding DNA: TGTGCCAGCAGTGAAATGACATCGGGGGCCAACGTCCTGACTTTC.

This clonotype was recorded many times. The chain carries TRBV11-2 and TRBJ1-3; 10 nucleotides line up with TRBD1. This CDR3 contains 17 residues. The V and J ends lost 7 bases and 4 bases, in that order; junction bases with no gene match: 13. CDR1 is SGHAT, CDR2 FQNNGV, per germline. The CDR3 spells CASKSYSGQGGGNTIYF. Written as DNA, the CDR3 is TGTGCCAGCAAATCGTATTCCGGACAGGGGGGAGGAAACACCATATATTTT.

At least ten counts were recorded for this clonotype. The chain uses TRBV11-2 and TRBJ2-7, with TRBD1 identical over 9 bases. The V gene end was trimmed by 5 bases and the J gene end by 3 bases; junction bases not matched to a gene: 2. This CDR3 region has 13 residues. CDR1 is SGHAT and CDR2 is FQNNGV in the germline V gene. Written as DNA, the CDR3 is TGTGCCAGCAGCGAGACAGGGGGCTACGAGCAGTACTTC. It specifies CASSETGGYEQYF.

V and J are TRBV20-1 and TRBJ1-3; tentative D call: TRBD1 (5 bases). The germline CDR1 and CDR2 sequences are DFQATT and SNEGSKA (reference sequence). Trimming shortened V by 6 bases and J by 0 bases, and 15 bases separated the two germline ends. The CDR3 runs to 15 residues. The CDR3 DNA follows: TGCAGTGCCAGGTCAGGGTTAATCTCTGGAAACACCATATATTTT. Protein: CSARSGLISGNTIYF.

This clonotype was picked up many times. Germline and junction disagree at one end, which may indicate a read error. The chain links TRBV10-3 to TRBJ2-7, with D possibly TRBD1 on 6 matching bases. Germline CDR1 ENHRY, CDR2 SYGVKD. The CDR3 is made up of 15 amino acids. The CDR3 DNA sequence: TGTGCCATCAGCGAGTTTCCGGACAGCTCCTACGAGCAGTACTTC. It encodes CAISEFPDSSYEQYF.

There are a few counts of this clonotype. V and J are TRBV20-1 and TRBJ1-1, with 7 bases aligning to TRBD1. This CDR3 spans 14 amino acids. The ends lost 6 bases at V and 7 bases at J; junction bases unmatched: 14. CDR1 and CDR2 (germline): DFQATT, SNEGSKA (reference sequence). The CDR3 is CSANLIEGAIEAFF. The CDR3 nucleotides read TGCAGTGCGAACCTTATCGAGGGGGCGATTGAAGCTTTCTTT.

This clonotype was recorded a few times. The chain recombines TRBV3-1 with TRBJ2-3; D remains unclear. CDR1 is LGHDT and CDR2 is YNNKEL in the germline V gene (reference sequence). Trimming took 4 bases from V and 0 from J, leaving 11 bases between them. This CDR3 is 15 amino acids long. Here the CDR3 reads CASSRISKSTDTQYF. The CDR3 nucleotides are TGTGCCAGCAGCCGAATCAGCAAAAGCACAGATACGCAGTATTTT.

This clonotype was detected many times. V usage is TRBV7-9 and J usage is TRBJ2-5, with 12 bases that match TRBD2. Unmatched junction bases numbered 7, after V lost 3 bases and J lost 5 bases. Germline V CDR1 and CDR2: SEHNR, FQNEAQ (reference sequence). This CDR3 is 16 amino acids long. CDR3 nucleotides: TGTGCCAGCAGCTTGGGACTAGCGGGTGGAGGTGAGACCCAGTACTTC. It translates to CASSLGLAGGGETQYF.

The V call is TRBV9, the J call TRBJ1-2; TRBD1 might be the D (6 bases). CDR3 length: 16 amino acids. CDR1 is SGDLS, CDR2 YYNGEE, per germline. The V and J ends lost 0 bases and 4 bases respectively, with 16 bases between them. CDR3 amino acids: CASSVAFRGESYGYTF. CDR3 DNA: TGTGCCAGCAGCGTAGCGTTCAGGGGCGAGAGCTATGGCTACACCTTC. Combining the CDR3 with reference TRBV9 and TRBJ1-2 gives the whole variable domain DSGVTQTPKHLITATGQRVTLRCSPRSGDLSVYWYQQSLDQGLQFLIQYYNGEERAKGNILERFSAQQFPDLHSELNLSSLELGDSALYFCASSVAFRGESYGYTFGSGTRLTVV.

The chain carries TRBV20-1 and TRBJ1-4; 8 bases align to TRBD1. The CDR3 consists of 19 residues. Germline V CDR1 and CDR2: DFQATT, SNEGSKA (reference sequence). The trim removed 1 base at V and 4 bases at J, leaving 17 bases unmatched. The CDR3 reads CSARGGMGFWTGRNEKLFF. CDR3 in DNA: TGCAGTGCTAGAGGCGGAATGGGGTTTTGGACAGGGCGTAATGAAAAACTGTTTTTT.

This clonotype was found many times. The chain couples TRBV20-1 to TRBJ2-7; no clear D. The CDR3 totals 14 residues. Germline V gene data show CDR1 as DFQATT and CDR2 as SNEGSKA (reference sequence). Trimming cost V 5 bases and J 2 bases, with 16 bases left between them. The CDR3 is CSAGPLPFAYEQYF. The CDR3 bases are TGCAGTGCTGGTCCTCTCCCGTTCGCCTACGAGCAGTACTTC.

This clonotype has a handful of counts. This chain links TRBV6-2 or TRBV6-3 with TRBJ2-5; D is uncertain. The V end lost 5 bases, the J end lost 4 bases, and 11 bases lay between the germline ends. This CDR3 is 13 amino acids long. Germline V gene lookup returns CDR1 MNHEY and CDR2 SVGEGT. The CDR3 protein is CASSAVYRETQYF. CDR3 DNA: TGTGCCAGCAGTGCAGTTTATAGAGAGACCCAGTACTTC.

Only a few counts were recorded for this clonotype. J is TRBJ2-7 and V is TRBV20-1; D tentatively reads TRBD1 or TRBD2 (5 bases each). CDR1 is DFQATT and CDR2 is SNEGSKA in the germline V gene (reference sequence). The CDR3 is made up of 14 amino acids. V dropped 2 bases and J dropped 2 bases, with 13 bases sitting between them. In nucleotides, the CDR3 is TGCAGTGCTAGAAACCGGGACCAAGCCTACGAGCAGTACTTC. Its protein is CSARNRDQAYEQYF.

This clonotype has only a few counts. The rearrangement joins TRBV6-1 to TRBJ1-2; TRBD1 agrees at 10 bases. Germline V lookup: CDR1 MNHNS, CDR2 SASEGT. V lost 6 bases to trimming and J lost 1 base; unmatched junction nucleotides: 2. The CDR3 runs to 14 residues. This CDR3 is CASRGTGDNYGYTF. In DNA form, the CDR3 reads TGTGCCAGCAGGGGGACAGGGGATAACTATGGCTACACCTTC.

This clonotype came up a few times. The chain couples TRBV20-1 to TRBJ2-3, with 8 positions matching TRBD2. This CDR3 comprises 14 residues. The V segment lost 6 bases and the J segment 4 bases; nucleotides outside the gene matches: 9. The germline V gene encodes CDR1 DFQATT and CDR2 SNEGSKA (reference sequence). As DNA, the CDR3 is TGCAGTGCCCCTCCGGGGGGGCGGTCAGATACGCAGTATTTT. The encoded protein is CSAPPGGRSDTQYF.

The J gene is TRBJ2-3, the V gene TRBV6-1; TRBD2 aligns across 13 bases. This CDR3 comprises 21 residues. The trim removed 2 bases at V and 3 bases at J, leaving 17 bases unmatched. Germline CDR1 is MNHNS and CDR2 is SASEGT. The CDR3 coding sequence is TGTGCCAGCAGTGAATATCAACTAGCGGGGGGGCCGGGTTCCTCTACAGATACGCAGTATTTT. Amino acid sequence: CASSEYQLAGGPGSSTDTQYF.

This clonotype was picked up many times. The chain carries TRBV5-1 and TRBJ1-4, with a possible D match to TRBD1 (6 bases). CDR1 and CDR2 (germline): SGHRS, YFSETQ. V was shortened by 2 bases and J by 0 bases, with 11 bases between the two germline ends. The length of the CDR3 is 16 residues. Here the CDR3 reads CASSFGQFATNEKLFF. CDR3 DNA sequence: TGCGCCAGCAGCTTTGGACAGTTCGCAACTAATGAAAAACTGTTTTTT.

DNA for the CDR3: TGTGCCAGCAGTATTGTCTGGGATTTACGGGCCGGGGAGCTGTTTTTT. Protein sequence: CASSIVWDLRAGELFF. The V gene is TRBV6-1, the J gene TRBJ2-2; D is unclear. Trimming shortened V by 5 bases and J by 6 bases, and 19 bases separated the two germline ends. Germline V CDR1 and CDR2: MNHNS, SASEGT. The CDR3 loop spans 16 amino acids.